Shown below are 21 T cell receptor beta chains from a single sample sequenced in a study of PD-1 blockade in mismatch repair-deficient tumors. Repertoires were generated with immunoSEQ multiplex PCR, while TCRdb's copy carries only in-frame clones and drops some. The sample holds 45,000 to 55,000 clones, 81% seen once. The material sequenced was peripheral blood, taken less than 21 weeks after starting pembrolizumab. These receptors were taken from an adult with mismatch repair-deficient cancer.

The chain carries TRBV5-1 and TRBJ2-1, with 10 bases that match TRBD2. The V gene's germline CDR1 is SGHRS and CDR2 YFSETQ. Trimming removed 4 bases from V and 9 bases from J; junction bases left unmatched: 13. The CDR3 covers 16 residues. The DNA for the CDR3 is TGCGCCAGCAGCCGGGACCCTAGCGGGAGTTTGAGTGAGCAGTTCTTC. Protein product: CASSRDPSGSLSEQFF.

Regarding this clone: The same CDR3 arises from other DNA sequences in this sample as well. The chain couples TRBV9 to TRBJ2-1; D may be TRBD2 (6 bases). This CDR3 is built from 16 residues. V was shortened by 4 bases and J by 4 bases, with 18 bases between the two germline ends. Germline values: CDR1 SGDLS, CDR2 YYNGEE. As DNA, the CDR3 is TGTGCCAGCAGCCCCCGTGGGGACTTGGCGTACAATGAGCAGTTCTTC. Translation gives CASSPRGDLAYNEQFF. The whole variable domain, filled in from reference TRBV9 and TRBJ2-1, reads DSGVTQTPKHLITATGQRVTLRCSPRSGDLSVYWYQQSLDQGLQFLIQYYNGEERAKGNILERFSAQQFPDLHSELNLSSLELGDSALYFCASSPRGDLAYNEQFFGPGTRLTVL.

This chain's CDR3 is CASSDYGDRITDTQYF. CDR3 bases: TGTGCCAGCAGTGATTATGGGGACAGGATCACAGATACGCAGTATTTT. The chain has TRBV25-1 and TRBJ2-3; TRBD1 aligns across 8 bases. V lost 3 bases, J lost 2 bases, and 7 bases stayed unmatched. Germline V lookup: CDR1 MGHDK, CDR2 SYGVNS. This CDR3 contains 16 residues. The entire variable domain, with the rest obtained from reference TRBV25-1 and TRBJ2-3, is as follows: EADIYQTPRYLVIGTGKKITLECSQTMGHDKMYWYQQDPGMELHLIHYSYGVNSTEKGDLSSESTVSRIRTEHFPLTLESARPSHTSQYLCASSDYGDRITDTQYFGPGTRLTVL.

This chain joins TRBV6-5 and TRBJ2-2; TRBD1 agrees at 7 bases. Germline CDR1 reads MNHEY; CDR2 reads SVGAGI. The CDR3 loop spans 16 amino acids. V shed 4 bases, J shed 3 bases, and the junction held 8 bases outside the gene matches. CDR3 nucleotide sequence: TGTGCCAGCAGTTTAGACAGGGTCCGGCACACCGGGGAGCTGTTTTTT. Encoded protein: CASSLDRVRHTGELFF.

Only a few counts were recorded for this clone. The V gene is TRBV6-5, the J gene TRBJ1-2, with D unresolved. This CDR3 is built from 13 residues. Trimming removed 6 bases from V and 4 bases from J, with 12 bases in between. Germline CDR1 MNHEY, CDR2 SVGAGI. CDR3: CASSPREGYGYTF. DNA for the CDR3: TGTGCCAGCAGCCCCCGGGAAGGCTATGGCTACACCTTC.

The chain joins TRBV7-9 to TRBJ1-3; D remains ambiguous. V was shortened by 1 base and J by 1 base, with 11 bases between the two germline ends. The CDR3 sequence is 16 residues long. Germline values: CDR1 SEHNR, CDR2 FQNEAQ (reference sequence). CDR3 DNA: TGTGCCAGCAGCTTAGTAGCCACTGGGTCTGGAAACACCATATATTTT. It codes for CASSLVATGSGNTIYF.

This chain uses TRBV7-8 with TRBJ1-2; no clear D gene. The V end was cut by 4 bases, the J end by 11 bases, with 14 bases between. CDR3 size: 12 residues. Looked up from germline, CDR1 is SGHVS and CDR2 is FQNEAQ. In DNA form, the CDR3 reads TGTGCCAGCAGCTCCGTTGGACGCCTTTACACCTTC. Its translation is CASSSVGRLYTF.

A word on this clone: One end of the junction fails to match germline, which may point to a read error. The chain employs TRBV7-9 and TRBJ1-1, with no clear D. This CDR3 spans 13 amino acids. In germline, CDR1 is SEHNR, CDR2 FQNEAQ (reference sequence). The chain's CDR3 is CASSREGSTEAFF. DNA of the CDR3: TGCGCCAGCAGCCGAGAGGGTAGCACTGAAGCTTTCTTT.

This sequence joins TRBV6-5 and TRBJ1-4; TRBD1 aligns across 10 bases. The CDR3 length is 14 residues. V shed 2 bases, J shed 9 bases, and the junction held 3 bases outside the gene matches. CDR1 is MNHEY, CDR2 SVGAGI, per germline. The CDR3 sequence is CASSYRTGGQKLFF. As DNA, the CDR3 is TGTGCCAGCAGTTACCGGACAGGGGGACAAAAACTGTTTTTT.

This clone was seen only a few times. J is TRBJ2-7 and V is TRBV28; D could derive from TRBD1 or TRBD2 (5 bases each). The V gene lost 7 bases and the J gene lost 3 bases, with 13 bases spanning the gap. The CDR3 is 13 residues long. Germline lookup yields CDR1 MDHEN and CDR2 SYDVKM. The CDR3 DNA reads as TGTGCCAGCACTATAGGGACGCTCTACGAGCAGTACTTC. This encodes CASTIGTLYEQYF.

This clone was observed once. The CDR3 nucleotides are TGTGCCAGCAGCTCGGGAGGGGCGCAGTATTTT. This sequence encodes CASSSGGAQYF. This chain uses TRBV7-2 with TRBJ2-3; 8 bases fit TRBD2. Germline trimming cut 4 bases from V and 10 bases from J; bases unmatched to any gene: 1. The length of the CDR3 is 11 residues. Germline assignment: CDR1 SGHTA and CDR2 FQGNSA.

This chain joins TRBV7-2 and TRBJ2-7; D is perhaps TRBD1 or TRBD2 (5 bases each). Germline V gives CDR1 SGHTA, CDR2 FQGNSA. V lost 4 bases and J lost 0, with 16 bases in between. The CDR3 loop spans 16 amino acids. The CDR3, as DNA: TGTGCCAGCAGCTCCATTCTAGGGGAGAGCTCCTACGAGCAGTACTTC. This translates into CASSSILGESSYEQYF. Full variable domain (missing parts from reference TRBV7-2 and TRBJ2-7): GAGVSQSPSNKVTEKGKDVELRCDPISGHTALYWYRQSLGQGLEFLIYFQGNSAPDKSGLPSDRFSAERTGGSVSTLTIQRTQQEDSAVYLCASSSILGESSYEQYFGPGTRLTVT.

V usage is TRBV5-1 and J usage is TRBJ2-3; a possible D gene is TRBD2 (6 bases). Per germline, CDR1 SGHRS and CDR2 YFSETQ. V lost 4 bases, J lost 0 bases, and 15 bases lay in between. The CDR3 spans 16 residues. The CDR3 sequence is CASSPKAGKSTDTQYF. CDR3 sequence (DNA): TGCGCCAGCAGCCCGAAAGCGGGCAAGAGCACAGATACGCAGTATTTT.

CDR3 in amino acids: CASSPGGAGDETQYF. CDR3 nucleotides: TGTGCCAGCAGCCCTGGCGGTGCAGGGGACGAGACGCAGTATTTT. V gene TRBV7-8 combines with J gene TRBJ2-3; TRBD1 is a possible D gene (6 bases). The germline CDR1 and CDR2 sequences are SGHVS and FQNEAQ. Trimming took 5 bases from V and 9 from J, leaving 21 bases between them. The CDR3 runs 15 residues.

This chain uses TRBV6-1 with TRBJ2-7; 7 bases agree with TRBD1. Per germline, CDR1 MNHNS and CDR2 SASEGT. The length of the CDR3 is 15 residues. V lost 7 bases and J lost 0; bases outside the gene matches: 9. In DNA, the CDR3 is TGTGCCAGCAATATGGGACAGATTAGCTCCTACGAGCAGTACTTC. Translated, it gives CASNMGQISSYEQYF.

The chain has TRBV7-8 and TRBJ2-2; tentative D call: TRBD1 (6 bases). The germline CDR1 and CDR2 sequences are SGHVS and FQNEAQ. The CDR3 is 17 amino acids. Trimming took off 4 bases at V and 8 bases at J, with 23 bases between the two ends. The CDR3 sequence is CASSSQEGHPKEGELFF. The DNA for the CDR3 is TGTGCCAGCAGCTCCCAAGAGGGACACCCCAAGGAGGGGGAGCTGTTTTTT. Drawing the rest from reference TRBV7-8 and TRBJ2-2, the complete variable domain is GAGVSQSPRYKVAKRGQDVALRCDPISGHVSLFWYQQALGQGPEFLTYFQNEAQLDKSGLPSDRFFAERPEGSVSTLKIQRTQQEDSAVYLCASSSQEGHPKEGELFFGEGSRLTVL.

The rearrangement joins TRBV5-4 to TRBJ1-1, with 8 bases lining up with TRBD1. V lost 4 bases to trimming and J lost 5 bases; unmatched junction nucleotides: 4. CDR1 is SGHNT, CDR2 YYREEE, per germline (reference sequence). CDR3 size: 13 residues. This CDR3 reads CASSNGQGTEAFF. For the CDR3, the DNA is TGTGCCAGCAGCAACGGACAGGGAACTGAAGCTTTCTTT. The variable domain in full, with the rest retrieved from reference TRBV5-4 and TRBJ1-1, is ETGVTQSPTHLIKTRGQQVTLRCSSQSGHNTVSWYQQALGQGPQFIFQYYREEENGRGNFPPRFSGLQFPNYSSELNVNALELDDSALYLCASSNGQGTEAFFGQGTRLTVV.

V gene TRBV7-6 combines with J gene TRBJ2-1; no clear D gene. The V gene lost 1 base and the J gene lost 1 base, with 8 bases spanning the gap. This CDR3 has 15 amino acids. CDR1 and CDR2 (germline): SGHVS, FNYEAQ. This chain's CDR3 is CASSLVAGSYNEQFF. As DNA, the CDR3 is TGTGCCAGCAGCTTAGTCGCCGGATCCTACAATGAGCAGTTCTTC.

This clone is medium-sized (0.01 to 0.1%). The chain combines TRBV27 with TRBJ2-2, with D possibly being TRBD1 (6 bases). V shed 8 bases and J shed 3 bases, with 13 bases lying between them. CDR3 length equals 14 residues. CDR1 MNHEY and CDR2 SMNVEV come from the germline V gene (reference sequence). CDR3 in DNA: TGTGCCAGCTGCCCCGGACAGCACACCGGGGAGCTGTTTTTT. Its protein is CASCPGQHTGELFF.

The gene calls are TRBV7-9 and TRBJ2-5; TRBD1 is a possible D gene (6 bases). This CDR3 has 14 amino acids. Germline CDR1 is SEHNR and CDR2 is FQNEAQ (reference sequence). V dropped 5 bases and J dropped 2 bases, with 12 bases sitting between them. The CDR3 DNA reads as TGTGCCAGCAGCACATACAGGGAACAAGAGACCCAGTACTTC. This gives the protein CASSTYREQETQYF.

This rearrangement joins TRBV27 to TRBJ2-1, with D tentatively TRBD1 (6 bases). This CDR3 region has 15 residues. The V and J ends lost 3 bases and 8 bases respectively, with 17 bases between them. Per germline, CDR1 MNHEY and CDR2 SMNVEV (reference sequence). The CDR3 region has the DNA TGTGCCAGCAGTTTTGAGACAGGCTTTACGCATGAGCAGTTCTTC. Translated: CASSFETGFTHEQFF.